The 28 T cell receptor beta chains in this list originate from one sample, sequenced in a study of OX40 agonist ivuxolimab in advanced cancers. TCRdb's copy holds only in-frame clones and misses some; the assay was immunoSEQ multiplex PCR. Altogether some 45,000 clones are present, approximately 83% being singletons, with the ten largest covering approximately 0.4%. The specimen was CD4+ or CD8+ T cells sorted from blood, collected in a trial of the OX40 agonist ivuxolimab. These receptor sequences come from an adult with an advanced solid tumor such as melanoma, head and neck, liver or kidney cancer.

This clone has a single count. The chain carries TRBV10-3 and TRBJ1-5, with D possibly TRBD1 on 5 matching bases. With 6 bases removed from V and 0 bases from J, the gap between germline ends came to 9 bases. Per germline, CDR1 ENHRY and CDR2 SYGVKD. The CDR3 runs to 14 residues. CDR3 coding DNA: TGTGCCATCAGACCCGACAGTAGCAATCAGCCCCAGCATTTT. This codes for CAIRPDSSNQPQHF.

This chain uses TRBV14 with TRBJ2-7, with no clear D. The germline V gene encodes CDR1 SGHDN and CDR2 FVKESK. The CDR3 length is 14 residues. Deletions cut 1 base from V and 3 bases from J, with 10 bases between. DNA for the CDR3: TGTGCCAGCAGCCAAGTTGGGCCTTACTACGAGCAGTACTTC. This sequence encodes CASSQVGPYYEQYF.

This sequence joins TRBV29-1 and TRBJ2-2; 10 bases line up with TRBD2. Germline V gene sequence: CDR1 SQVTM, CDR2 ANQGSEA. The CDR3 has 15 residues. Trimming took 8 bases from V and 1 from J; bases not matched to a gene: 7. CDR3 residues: CSYKLAGGNTGELFF. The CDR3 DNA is TGCAGCTATAAATTAGCGGGAGGGAACACCGGGGAGCTGTTTTTT.

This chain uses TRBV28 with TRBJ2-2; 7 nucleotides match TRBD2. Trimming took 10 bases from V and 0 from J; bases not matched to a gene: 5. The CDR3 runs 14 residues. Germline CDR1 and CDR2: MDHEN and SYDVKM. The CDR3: CAIRSGTNTGELFF. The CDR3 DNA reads TGTGCCATCCGAAGCGGGACGAACACCGGGGAGCTGTTTTTT.

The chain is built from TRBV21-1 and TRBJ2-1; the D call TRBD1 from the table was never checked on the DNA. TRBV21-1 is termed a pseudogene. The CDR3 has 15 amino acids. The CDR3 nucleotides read TGTGCCAGCAGAAAACGTCGGGACAGAGACAATGAGCAGTTCTTC. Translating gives CASRKRRDRDNEQFF.

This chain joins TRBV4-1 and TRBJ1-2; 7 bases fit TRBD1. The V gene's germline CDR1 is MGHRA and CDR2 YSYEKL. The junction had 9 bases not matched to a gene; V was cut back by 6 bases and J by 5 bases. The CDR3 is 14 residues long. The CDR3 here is CASRPTGRRYGYTF. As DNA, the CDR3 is TGCGCCAGCAGACCGACAGGGAGAAGATATGGCTACACCTTC.

The CDR3 DNA is TGCGCCAGCAGCCAGTTCCCAGCGGGAACCGGGGAGCTGTTTTTT. Translated, it gives CASSQFPAGTGELFF. The chain recombines TRBV4-1 with TRBJ2-2; 7 bases are shared with TRBD2. V was pared by 3 bases and J by 5 bases, with 6 bases of the junction left unmatched. CDR1 and CDR2 from the germline V gene are MGHRA and YSYEKL. This CDR3 spans 15 amino acids.

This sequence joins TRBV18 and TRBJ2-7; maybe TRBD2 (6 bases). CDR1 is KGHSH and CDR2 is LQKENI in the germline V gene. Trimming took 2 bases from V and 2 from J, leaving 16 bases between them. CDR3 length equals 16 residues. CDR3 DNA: TGTGCCAGCTCACCATGGGCGGGGAAGAACACCTACGAGCAGTACTTC. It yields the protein CASSPWAGKNTYEQYF.

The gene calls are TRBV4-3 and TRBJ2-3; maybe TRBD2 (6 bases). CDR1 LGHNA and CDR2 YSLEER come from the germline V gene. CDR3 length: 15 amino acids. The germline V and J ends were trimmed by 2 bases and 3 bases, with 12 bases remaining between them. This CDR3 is CASSQRLEATDTQYF. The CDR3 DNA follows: TGCGCCAGCAGCCAACGACTAGAAGCGACAGATACGCAGTATTTT.

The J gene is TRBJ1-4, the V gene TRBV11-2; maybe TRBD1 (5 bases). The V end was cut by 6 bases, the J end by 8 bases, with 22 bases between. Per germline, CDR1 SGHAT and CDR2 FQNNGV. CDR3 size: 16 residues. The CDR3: CASRLGGVRAGEKLFF. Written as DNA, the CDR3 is TGTGCCAGCAGACTAGGAGGGGTCAGAGCGGGGGAAAAACTGTTTTTT.

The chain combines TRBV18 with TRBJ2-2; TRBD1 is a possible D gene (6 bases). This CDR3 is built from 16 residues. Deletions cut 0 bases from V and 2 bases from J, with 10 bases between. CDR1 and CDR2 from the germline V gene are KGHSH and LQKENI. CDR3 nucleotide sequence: TGTGCCAGCTCACCACCTGGACAGCTTAACACCGGGGAGCTGTTTTTT. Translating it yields CASSPPGQLNTGELFF.

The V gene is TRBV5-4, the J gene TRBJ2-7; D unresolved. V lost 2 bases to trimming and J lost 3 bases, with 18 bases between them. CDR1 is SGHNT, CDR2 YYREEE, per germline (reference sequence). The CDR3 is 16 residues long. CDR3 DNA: TGTGCCAGCAGCTTATCTCAGGTGCCCCTTGACTACGAGCAGTACTTC. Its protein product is CASSLSQVPLDYEQYF.

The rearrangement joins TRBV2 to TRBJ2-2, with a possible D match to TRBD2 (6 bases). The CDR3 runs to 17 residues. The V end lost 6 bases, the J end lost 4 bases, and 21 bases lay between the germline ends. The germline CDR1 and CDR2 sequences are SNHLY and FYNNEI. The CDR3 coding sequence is TGTGCCAGCAGCCTTGAGCGGGCTAGCAGGTCCACCGGGGAGCTGTTTTTT. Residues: CASSLERASRSTGELFF.

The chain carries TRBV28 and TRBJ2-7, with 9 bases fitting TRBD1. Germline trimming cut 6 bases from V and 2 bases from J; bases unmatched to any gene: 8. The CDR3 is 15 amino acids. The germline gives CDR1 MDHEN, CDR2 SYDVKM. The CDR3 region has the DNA TGTGCCAGCAGCCTCACCGGGACAGGGACCTACGAGCAGTACTTC. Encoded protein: CASSLTGTGTYEQYF. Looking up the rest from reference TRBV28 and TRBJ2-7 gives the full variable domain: DVKVTQSSRYLVKRTGEKVFLECVQDMDHENMFWYRQDPGLGLRLIYFSYDVKMKEKGDIPEGYSVSREKKERFSLILESASTNQTSMYLCASSLTGTGTYEQYFGPGTRLTVT.

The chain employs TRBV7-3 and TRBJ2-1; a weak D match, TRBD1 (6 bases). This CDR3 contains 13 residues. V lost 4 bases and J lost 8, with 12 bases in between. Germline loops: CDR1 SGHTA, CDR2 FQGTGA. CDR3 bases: TGTGCCAGCAGCTCTACCCACAGGGATGAGCAGTTCTTC. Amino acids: CASSSTHRDEQFF. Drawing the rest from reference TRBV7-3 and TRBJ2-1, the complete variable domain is GAGVSQTPSNKVTEKGKYVELRCDPISGHTALYWYRQSLGQGPEFLIYFQGTGAADDSGLPNDRFFAVRPEGSVSTLKIQRTERGDSAVYLCASSSTHRDEQFFGPGTRLTVL.

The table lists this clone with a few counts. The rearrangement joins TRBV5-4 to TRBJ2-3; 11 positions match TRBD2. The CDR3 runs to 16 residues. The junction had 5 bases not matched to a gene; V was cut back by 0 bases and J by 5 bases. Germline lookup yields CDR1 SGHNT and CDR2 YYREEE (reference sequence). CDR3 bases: TGTGCCAGCAGCTTGGTGGTAGCGGGAGGGCTAGATACGCAGTATTTT. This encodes CASSLVVAGGLDTQYF.

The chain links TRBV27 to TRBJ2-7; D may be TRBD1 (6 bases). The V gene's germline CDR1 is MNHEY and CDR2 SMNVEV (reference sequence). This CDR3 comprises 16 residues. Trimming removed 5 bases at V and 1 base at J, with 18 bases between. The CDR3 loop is CASSPYFEDRSYEQYF. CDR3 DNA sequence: TGTGCCAGCAGTCCCTACTTCGAGGACAGATCCTACGAGCAGTACTTC.

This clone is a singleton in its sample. CDR3 region: CASSLGSPATDTQYF. The CDR3 nucleotides are TGTGCCAGCAGCTTAGGGTCCCCGGCCACAGATACGCAGTATTTT. The chain couples TRBV7-2 to TRBJ2-3, with D unresolved. V was cut by 1 base and J by 2 bases, with 10 bases left in between. The germline V gene encodes CDR1 SGHTA and CDR2 FQGNSA. The length of the CDR3 is 15 residues.

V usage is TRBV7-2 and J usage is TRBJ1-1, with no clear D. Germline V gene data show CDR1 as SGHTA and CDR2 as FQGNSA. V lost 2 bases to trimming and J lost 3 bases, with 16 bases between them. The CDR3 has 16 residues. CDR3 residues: CASSLHRGKRDTEAFF. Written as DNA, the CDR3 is TGTGCCAGCAGCTTACACCGGGGAAAGAGGGACACTGAAGCTTTCTTT.

The CDR3 loop is CASGLPGQTGGNTIYF. CDR3 sequence (DNA): TGTGCCAGCGGACTTCCGGGACAGACGGGAGGAAACACCATATATTTT. The J gene is TRBJ1-3, the V gene TRBV28; 7 nucleotides agree with TRBD1. There are 16 residues in the CDR3. Germline V gives CDR1 MDHEN, CDR2 SYDVKM. Germline trimming cut 8 bases from V and 4 bases from J; bases unmatched to any gene: 14.

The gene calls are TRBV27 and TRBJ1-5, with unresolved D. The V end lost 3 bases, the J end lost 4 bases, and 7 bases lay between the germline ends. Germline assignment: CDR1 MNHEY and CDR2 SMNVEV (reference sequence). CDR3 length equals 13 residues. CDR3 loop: CASSFSWNQPQHF. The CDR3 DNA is TGTGCCAGCAGTTTCTCTTGGAATCAGCCCCAGCATTTT.

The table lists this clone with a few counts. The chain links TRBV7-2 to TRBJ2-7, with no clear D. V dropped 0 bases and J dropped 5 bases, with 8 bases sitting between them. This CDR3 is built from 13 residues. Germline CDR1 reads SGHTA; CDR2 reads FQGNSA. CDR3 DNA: TGTGCCAGCAGCTTAGCCGGATGGGACGAGCAGTACTTC. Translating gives CASSLAGWDEQYF.

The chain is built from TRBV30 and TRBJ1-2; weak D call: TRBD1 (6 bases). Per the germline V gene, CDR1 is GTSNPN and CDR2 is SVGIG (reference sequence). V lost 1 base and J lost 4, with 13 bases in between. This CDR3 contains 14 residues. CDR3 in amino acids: CAWSEGHFPYGYTF. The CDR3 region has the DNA TGTGCCTGGAGTGAGGGACATTTCCCCTATGGCTACACCTTC.

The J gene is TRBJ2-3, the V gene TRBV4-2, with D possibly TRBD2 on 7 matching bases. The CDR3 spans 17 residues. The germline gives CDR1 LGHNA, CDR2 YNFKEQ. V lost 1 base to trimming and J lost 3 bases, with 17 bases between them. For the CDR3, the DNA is TGTGCCAGCAGCCAAGCCTTGGGAGGGGGGGAGACAGATACGCAGTATTTT. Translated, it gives CASSQALGGGETDTQYF.

CDR3 DNA: TGTGCCATCAGTGAAAACCAGAACACCGGGGAGCTGTTTTTT. Its translation is CAISENQNTGELFF. The rearrangement links TRBV10-3 to TRBJ2-2, with D unclear. The germline CDR1 and CDR2 sequences are ENHRY and SYGVKD. CDR3 length equals 14 residues. The V and J ends lost 3 bases and 1 base respectively, with 6 bases between them.

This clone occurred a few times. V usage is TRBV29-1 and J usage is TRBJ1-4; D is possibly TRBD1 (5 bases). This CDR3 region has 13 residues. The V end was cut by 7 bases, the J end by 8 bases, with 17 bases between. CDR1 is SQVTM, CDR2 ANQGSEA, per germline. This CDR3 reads CSAGGDSEEKLFF. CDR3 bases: TGCAGCGCCGGAGGGGATTCGGAGGAAAAACTGTTTTTT. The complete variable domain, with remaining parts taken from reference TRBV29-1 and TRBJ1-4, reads SAVISQKPSRDICQRGTSLTIQCQVDSQVTMMFWYRQQPGQSLTLIATANQGSEATYESGFVIDKFPISRPNLTFSTLTVSNMSPEDSSIYLCSAGGDSEEKLFFGSGTQLSVL.

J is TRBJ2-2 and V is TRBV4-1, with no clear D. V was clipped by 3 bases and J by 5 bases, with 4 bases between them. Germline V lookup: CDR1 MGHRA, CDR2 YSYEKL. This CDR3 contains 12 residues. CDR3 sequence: CASSQDTGELFF. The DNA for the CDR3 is TGCGCCAGCAGCCAGGATACCGGGGAGCTGTTTTTT.

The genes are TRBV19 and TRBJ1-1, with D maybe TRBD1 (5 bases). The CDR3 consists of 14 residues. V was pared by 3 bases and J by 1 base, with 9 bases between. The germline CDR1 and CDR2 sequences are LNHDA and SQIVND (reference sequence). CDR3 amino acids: CASSIAGWNTEAFF. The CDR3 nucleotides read TGTGCCAGTAGTATCGCAGGGTGGAACACTGAAGCTTTCTTT.